Detailed here is one T cell receptor (beta chain). The antigen is undetermined. Cultured CD4+ T-cell DNA underwent Oncomine TCR Beta short-read sequencing. TCRdb ran MiXCR on the PCR reads and lists one entry per CDR3 protein. The sample yields 15,000 to 18,000 distinct CDR3 sequences, 39% seen once. V lost 5 bases and J lost 3, with 10 bases in between. The germline V gene has CDR1 SGHTA and CDR2 FQGNSA. CDR3 size: 13 residues. Treatment described: roughly nine-day PBMC culture with coronavirus spike peptide pools or control peptides (ViraFEST assay). This specimen belongs to a study of vaccination and CD4 T cells after COVID-19. Across the study: Six males and four females, two Hispanic, made up the convalescents. Samples taken post-COVID came a median about 100 days after diagnosis, ranging from 35 to 161.

Study findings and constraints: Reactive clonotype counts went from median roughly 19 after infection to 35 to 45 after vaccination, nonsignificantly.

The chain uses TRBV7-2 and TRBJ2-5, with a weak D call TRBD2 (6 bases). This specimen consisted of CD4+ T cells from blood, cultured in vitro, obtained before SARS-CoV-2 vaccination. This clonotype was sampled from a human donor who had recovered from COVID-19. This chain's CDR3 is CASSGGSKETQYF. The CDR3 coding sequence is TGTGCCAGCAGCGGGGGGTCCAAAGAGACCCAGTACTTC.